In its sample, the clone carrying this T cell receptor beta chain was seen a few times. This sample stems from a study of patients and donors after allogeneic stem cell transplantation. TCRdb itself ran the RT-PCR reads through MiXCR, one entry per CDR3 protein. The sample lists around 240,000 distinct CDR3 sequences; 13% to 15% were seen once. Trimming at V came to 4 bases and at J to 4 bases, leaving 6 bases not matched to a gene. Per germline, CDR1 LGHDT and CDR2 YNNKEL (reference sequence). The CDR3 covers 14 residues. The source material was blood, either unsorted or a sorted T cell fraction (not recorded which). This clonotype was sampled from a human donor who was either an allogeneic HSCT recipient or a stem cell or donor lymphocyte infusion donor (not recorded which). It is not recorded whose cells these are; they may come from a transplant donor. The genes are TRBV3-1 and TRBJ2-7; 8 nucleotides line up with TRBD1. CDR3: CASSPTGAGYEQYF. The CDR3 DNA reads as TGTGCCAGCAGCCCGACAGGGGCCGGGTACGAGCAGTACTTC.